Described below is a single TCR beta chain sequence and its context. These data belong to a study of control samples from healthy donors and cancer patients. Trimming removed 7 bases from V and 6 bases from J, with 9 bases in between. The CDR3 extends over 11 amino acids. CDR1 SQVTM and CDR2 ANQGSEA come from the germline V gene. The repertoire was sequenced with immunoSEQ multiplex PCR; TCRdb's copy has only in-frame clones and lacks some. The top ten hold around a fifth of the sample, which has some 67,000 clones, about 90% seen once. The J gene is TRBJ2-2, the V gene TRBV29-1; D gene unclear. The sequenced sample consisted of PBMCs. The origin of this receptor is a man in his sixties with lung cancer. The CDR3 bases are TGCAGCGCCGGCCTATCCGGGGAGCTGTTTTTT. Protein: CSAGLSGELFF.